The T cell receptor (beta chain) described here comes from a study of blood T cell repertoires in COVID-19. Study summary: Collection of acute and convalescent COVID-19 samples took place in the United States, Italy and Spain. T cells, B-cell-depleted T cells, or PBMCs provided the cDNA or gDNA that served as material.

V was pared by 6 bases and J by 2 bases, with 12 bases between. This CDR3 region has 13 residues. From germline, CDR1 is SQVTM and CDR2 ANQGSEA. Per the original methods: Quantification of nucleated cells was approximated via reference gene primer amplification. Using immunoSEQ multiplex PCR, the repertoire was profiled, and TCRdb retains in-frame clones only, with some absent. V, J and clone size derive from that table, while D and trimming were established from the DNA sequence. The top ten clones hold 1.6% of a sample with roughly 53,000 clones, roughly nine tenths of them seen once. The rearrangement links TRBV29-1 to TRBJ2-3, with TRBD1 as a possible D gene (5 bases). This clonotype was obtained from a man aged 55-75 years with acute or convalescent COVID-19. Specimen: peripheral blood. The CDR3 DNA follows: TGCAGCGTGACAGCGAGATACACAGATACGCAGTATTTT. As protein: CSVTARYTDTQYF.